This T cell receptor (beta chain) was documented in a study of OX40 agonist ivuxolimab in advanced cancers. Study-wide context: Ivuxolimab, which targeted the costimulatory receptor OX40 (CD134), was an agonistic, fully human IgG2 monoclonal antibody. Partial responses occurred in three dose-escalation patients: two with cutaneous melanoma and one with hepatocellular carcinoma. Intravenous ivuxolimab was administered to patients every 2 weeks at six dose levels: 0.01, 0.1, 0.3, 1.5, 3 and 10 mg/kg. The monotherapy dose-escalation portion (N ≈ 57 patients) of the phase I ivuxolimab trial is reported in the paper. Of the roughly 54 dose-escalation patients, hepatocellular carcinoma was present in approximately 20, melanoma in roughly 15, renal cell carcinoma in 9 and head and neck cancer in 9. Peripheral TCRbeta sequencing was intended to test whether TCR sequence diversity was altered and clonal T-cell expansion was caused by ivuxolimab. Patients were allowed to have had prior anti-PD-1, anti-PD-L1 or anti-CTLA-4 therapy, and 40% to 45% of the dose-escalation patients had been treated with checkpoint inhibitors. In the dose-escalation cohort, about four fifths of patients were male, and the mean age was 60 years with a range of roughly 20 to 79. Broader findings and caveats from the paper: Low levels of normalized T-cell clonal expansion were also shown by some nonresponding patients. In the 0.1-3.0 mg/kg groups, partial responders were among the patients with the lowest normalized peripheral clonal expansion, particularly in CD8+ T cells. Antigen specificity was not determined for the clonally expanded peripheral T cells. At doses of 0.1 to 3.0 mg/kg, clonal expansion of both CD4+ and CD8+ blood T cells was observed from baseline to week 6. After ivuxolimab, expanded clones were on average more numerous among CD8+ T cells than among CD4+ T cells.

With regard to this clone: Its antigen specificity is not known. No base quality information exists; no much larger clone differs at one position.

Genomic DNA was extracted from sorted cells for sequencing of the TCRbeta CDR3 region. The immunoSEQ Assay was used for sequencing of TCRbeta CDR3 regions. TCRdb carries this immuneACCESS record with in-frame sequences only. Its versions omit some clonotypes, under half of them owing to an unresolved V gene in the studies checked, with the rest unexplained. Within this sample are just over 70,000 clones, with 84% of them counted one time only. The top ten clonotypes cover around 0.75% of the sample. Patients with a history of autoimmune disease or receiving systemic immunosuppression were excluded from the trial. Peripheral blood for TCR sequencing was collected from all dose cohorts at baseline, on cycle 4 day 1, and on cycle 7 day 1. Samples came from an open-label, multicenter, first-in-human phase I dose-escalation trial of ivuxolimab. Adults with locally advanced or metastatic melanoma, renal cell, hepatocellular, or head and neck squamous cell carcinoma were enrolled in the trial. Before TCR sequencing, CD4+ T cells and CD8+ T cells were sorted from peripheral blood as separate populations.

CDR3 length: 16 amino acids, cysteine to phenylalanine. Left in the record is the CDR3 DNA by itself, 48 bases read in frame from the first base. The germline V and J ends show losses of 2 bases and 0 bases respectively, and no gene match explains 3 bases of the junction. The germline V gene encodes CDR1 SGHNT and CDR2 YYREEE (reference sequence). The sequence derives from an adult with an advanced solid tumor such as melanoma, head and neck, liver or kidney cancer. Source: CD4+ or CD8+ T cells sorted from blood, taken in a trial of the OX40 agonist ivuxolimab. Recombination connected TRBV5-4 to TRBJ2-2; the central 8 bases match TRBD2. The DNA sequence reads TGTGCCAGCAGCTTCACTAGCGGCCCGAACACCGGGGAGCTGTTTTTT. It codes for CASSFTSGPNTGELFF.